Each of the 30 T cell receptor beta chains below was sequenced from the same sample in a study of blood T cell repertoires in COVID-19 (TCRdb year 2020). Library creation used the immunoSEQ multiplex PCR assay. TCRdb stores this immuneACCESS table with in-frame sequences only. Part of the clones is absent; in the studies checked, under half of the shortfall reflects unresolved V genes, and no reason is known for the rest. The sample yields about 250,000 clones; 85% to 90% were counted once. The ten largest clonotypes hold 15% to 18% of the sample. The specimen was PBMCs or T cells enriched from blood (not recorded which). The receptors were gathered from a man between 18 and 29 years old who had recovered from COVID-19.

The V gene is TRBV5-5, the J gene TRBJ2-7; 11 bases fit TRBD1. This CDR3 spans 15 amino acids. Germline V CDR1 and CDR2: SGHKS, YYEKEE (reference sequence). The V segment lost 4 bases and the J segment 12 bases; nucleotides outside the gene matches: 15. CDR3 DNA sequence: TGTGCCAGCAGCGCCTTGGACAGGGGGCCGGGGTTCGGGTACTTC. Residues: CASSALDRGPGFGYF. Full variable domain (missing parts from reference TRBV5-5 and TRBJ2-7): DAGVTQSPTHLIKTRGQQVTLRCSPISGHKSVSWYQQVLGQGPQFIFQYYEKEERGRGNFPDRFSARQFPNYSSELNVNALLLGDSALYLCASSALDRGPGFGYFGPGTRLTVT.

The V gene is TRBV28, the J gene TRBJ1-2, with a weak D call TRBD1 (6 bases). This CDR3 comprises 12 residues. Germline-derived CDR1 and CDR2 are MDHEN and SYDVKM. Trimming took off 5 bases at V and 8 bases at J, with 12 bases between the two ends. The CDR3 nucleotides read TGTGCCAGCAGTATAGGGGACATCGGCTACACCTTC. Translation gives CASSIGDIGYTF.

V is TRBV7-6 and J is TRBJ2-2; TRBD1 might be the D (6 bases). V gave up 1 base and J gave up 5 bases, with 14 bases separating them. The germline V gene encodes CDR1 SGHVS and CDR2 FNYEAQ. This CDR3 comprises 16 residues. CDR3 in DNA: TGTGCCAGCAGCTTAGAGGGCAGGGGTAGAACCGGGGAGCTGTTTTTT. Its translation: CASSLEGRGRTGELFF.

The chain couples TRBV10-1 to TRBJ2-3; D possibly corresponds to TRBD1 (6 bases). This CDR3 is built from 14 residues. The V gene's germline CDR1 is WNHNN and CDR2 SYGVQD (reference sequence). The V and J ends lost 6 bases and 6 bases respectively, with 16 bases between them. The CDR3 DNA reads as TGCGCCAGCAGAGAGACAGGTTCTGAGGATACGCAGTATTTT. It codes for CASRETGSEDTQYF.

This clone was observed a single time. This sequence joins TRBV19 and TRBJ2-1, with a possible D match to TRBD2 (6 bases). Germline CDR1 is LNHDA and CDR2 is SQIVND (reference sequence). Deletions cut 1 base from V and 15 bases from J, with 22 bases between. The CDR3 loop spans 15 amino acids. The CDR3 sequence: CASSIGGPGTGLRFF. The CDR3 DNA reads TGTGCCAGTAGTATAGGAGGTCCCGGGACTGGGTTGAGGTTCTTC.

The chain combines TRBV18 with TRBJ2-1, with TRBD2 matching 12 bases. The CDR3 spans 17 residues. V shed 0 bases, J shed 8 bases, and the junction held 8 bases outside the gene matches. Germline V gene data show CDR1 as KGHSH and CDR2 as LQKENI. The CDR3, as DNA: TGTGCCAGCTCACCACCGACTAGCGGGAGAGGTTACTATGAGCAGTTCTTC. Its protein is CASSPPTSGRGYYEQFF.

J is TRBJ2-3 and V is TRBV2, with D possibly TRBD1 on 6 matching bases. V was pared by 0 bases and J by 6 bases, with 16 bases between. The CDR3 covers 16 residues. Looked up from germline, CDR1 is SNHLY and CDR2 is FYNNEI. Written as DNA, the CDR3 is TGTGCCAGCAGTGAAGCGCCGGGACATCTTAGTGATACGCAGTATTTT. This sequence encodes CASSEAPGHLSDTQYF.

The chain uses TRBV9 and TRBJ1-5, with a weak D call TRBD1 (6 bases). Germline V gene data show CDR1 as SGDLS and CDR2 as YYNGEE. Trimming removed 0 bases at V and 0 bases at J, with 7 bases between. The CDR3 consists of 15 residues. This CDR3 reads CASSVGQDSNQPQHF. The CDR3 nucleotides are TGTGCCAGCAGCGTAGGACAGGATAGCAATCAGCCCCAGCATTTT.

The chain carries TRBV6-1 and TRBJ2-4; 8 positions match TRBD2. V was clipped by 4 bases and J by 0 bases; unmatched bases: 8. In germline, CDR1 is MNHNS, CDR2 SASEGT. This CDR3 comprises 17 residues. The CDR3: CASSATIAGLAKNIQYF. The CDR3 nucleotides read TGTGCCAGCAGTGCAACTATAGCGGGACTAGCCAAAAACATTCAGTACTTC.

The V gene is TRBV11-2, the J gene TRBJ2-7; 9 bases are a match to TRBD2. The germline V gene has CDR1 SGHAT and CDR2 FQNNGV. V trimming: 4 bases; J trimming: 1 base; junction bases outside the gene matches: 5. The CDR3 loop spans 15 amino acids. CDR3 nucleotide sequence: TGTGCCAGCAGCTGGAGACTAGCGGAGTCCTACGAGCAGTACTTC. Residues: CASSWRLAESYEQYF.

The CDR3 DNA reads TGTGCCAGCAGCCGCGACATGCCGTATGGCTACACCTTC. Protein sequence: CASSRDMPYGYTF. The chain has TRBV5-4 and TRBJ1-2; D unresolved. V was cut by 4 bases and J by 5 bases, with 12 bases left in between. The CDR3 covers 13 residues. The germline V gene encodes CDR1 SGHNT and CDR2 YYREEE (reference sequence).

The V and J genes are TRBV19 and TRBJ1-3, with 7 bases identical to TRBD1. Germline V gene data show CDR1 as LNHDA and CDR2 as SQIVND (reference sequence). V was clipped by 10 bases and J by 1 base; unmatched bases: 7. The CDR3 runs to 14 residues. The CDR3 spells CAISKQGSGNTIYF. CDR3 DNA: TGTGCCATTAGCAAACAGGGGTCTGGAAACACCATATATTTT. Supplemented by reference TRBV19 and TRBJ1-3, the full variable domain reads DGGITQSPKYLFRKEGQNVTLSCEQNLNHDAMYWYRQDPGQGLRLIYYSQIVNDFQKGDIAEGYSVSREKKESFPLTVTSAQKNPTAFYLCAISKQGSGNTIYFGEGSWLTVV.

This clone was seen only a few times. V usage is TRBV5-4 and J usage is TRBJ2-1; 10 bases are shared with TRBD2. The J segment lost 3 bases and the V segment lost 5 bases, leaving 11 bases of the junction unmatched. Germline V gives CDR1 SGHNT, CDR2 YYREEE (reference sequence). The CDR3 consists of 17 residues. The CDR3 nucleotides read TGTGCCAGCAGTCTACTAGCGGGAAGAGCATACTACAATGAGCAGTTCTTC. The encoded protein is CASSLLAGRAYYNEQFF.

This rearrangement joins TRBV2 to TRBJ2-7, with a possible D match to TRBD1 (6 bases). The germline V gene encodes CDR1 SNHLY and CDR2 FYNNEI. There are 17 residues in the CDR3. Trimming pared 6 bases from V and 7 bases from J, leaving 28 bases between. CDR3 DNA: TGTGCCAGCAGGCGGTCGGGGTCCGGGACAACCCCTCAGGAGCAGTACTTC. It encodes CASRRSGSGTTPQEQYF.

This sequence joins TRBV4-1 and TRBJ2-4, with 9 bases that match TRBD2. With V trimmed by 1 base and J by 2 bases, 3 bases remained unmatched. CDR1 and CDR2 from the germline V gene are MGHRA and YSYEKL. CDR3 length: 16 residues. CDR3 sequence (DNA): TGCGCCAGCAGCCAAGCTAGCGGGGTAACCAAAAACATTCAGTACTTC. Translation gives CASSQASGVTKNIQYF.

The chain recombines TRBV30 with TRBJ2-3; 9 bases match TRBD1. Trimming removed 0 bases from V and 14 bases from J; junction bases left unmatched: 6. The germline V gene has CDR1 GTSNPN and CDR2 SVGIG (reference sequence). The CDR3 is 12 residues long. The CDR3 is CAWSVQGASPYF. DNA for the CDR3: TGTGCCTGGAGTGTACAGGGGGCTAGCCCGTATTTT. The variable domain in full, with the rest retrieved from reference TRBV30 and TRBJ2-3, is SQTIHQWPATLVQPVGSPLSLECTVEGTSNPNLYWYRQAAGRGLQLLFYSVGIGQISSEVPQNLSASRPQDRQFILSSKKLLLSDSGFYLCAWSVQGASPYFGPGTRLTVL.

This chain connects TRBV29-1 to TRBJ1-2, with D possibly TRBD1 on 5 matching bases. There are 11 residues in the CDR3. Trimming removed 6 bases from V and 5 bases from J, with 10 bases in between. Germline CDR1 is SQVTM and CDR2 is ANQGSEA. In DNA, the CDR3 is TGCAGCGTAGATGACAGATATGGCTACACCTTC. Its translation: CSVDDRYGYTF. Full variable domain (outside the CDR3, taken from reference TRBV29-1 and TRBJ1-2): SAVISQKPSRDICQRGTSLTIQCQVDSQVTMMFWYRQQPGQSLTLIATANQGSEATYESGFVIDKFPISRPNLTFSTLTVSNMSPEDSSIYLCSVDDRYGYTFGSGTRLTVV.

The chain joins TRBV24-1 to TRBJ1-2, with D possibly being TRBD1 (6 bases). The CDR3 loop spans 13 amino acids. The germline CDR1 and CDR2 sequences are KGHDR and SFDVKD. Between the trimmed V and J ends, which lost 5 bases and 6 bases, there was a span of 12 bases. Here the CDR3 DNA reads TGTGCCACCAGTGGTTGGGGGCAAGATGGCTACACCTTC. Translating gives CATSGWGQDGYTF.

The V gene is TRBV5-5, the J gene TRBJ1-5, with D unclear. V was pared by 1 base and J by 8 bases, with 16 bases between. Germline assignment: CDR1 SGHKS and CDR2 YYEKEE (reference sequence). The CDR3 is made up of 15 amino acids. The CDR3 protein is CASSLMGGFLEPQHF. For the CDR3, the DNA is TGTGCCAGCAGCTTGATGGGAGGGTTTCTGGAGCCCCAGCATTTT.

The CDR3 loop is CASSEALVTGGNSPLHF. The CDR3, as DNA: TGTGCCAGCAGTGAAGCGCTTGTTACAGGGGGAAATTCACCCCTCCACTTT. The rearrangement links TRBV2 to TRBJ1-6, with TRBD1 identical over 8 bases. V was pared by 0 bases and J by 7 bases, with 8 bases of the junction left unmatched. Germline assignment: CDR1 SNHLY and CDR2 FYNNEI. The CDR3 consists of 17 residues.

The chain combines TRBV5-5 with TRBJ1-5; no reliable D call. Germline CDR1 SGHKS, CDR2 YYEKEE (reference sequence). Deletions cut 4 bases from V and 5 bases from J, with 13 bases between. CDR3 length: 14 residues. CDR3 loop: CASSRDGLYQPQHF. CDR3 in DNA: TGTGCCAGCAGCCGTGATGGCCTTTATCAGCCCCAGCATTTT.

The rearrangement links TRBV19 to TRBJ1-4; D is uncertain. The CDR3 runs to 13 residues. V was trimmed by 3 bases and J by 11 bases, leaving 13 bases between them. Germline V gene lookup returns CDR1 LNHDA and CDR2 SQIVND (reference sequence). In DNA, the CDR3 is TGTGCCAGTAGTATGGTTTCGGCGAGGAAACTGTTTTTT. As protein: CASSMVSARKLFF.

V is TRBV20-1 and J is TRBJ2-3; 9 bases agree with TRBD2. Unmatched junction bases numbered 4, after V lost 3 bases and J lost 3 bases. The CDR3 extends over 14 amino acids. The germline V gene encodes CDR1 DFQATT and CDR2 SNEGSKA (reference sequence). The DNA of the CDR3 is TGCAGTGCTAGTGCGGGAGGGCCAACAGATACGCAGTATTTT. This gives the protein CSASAGGPTDTQYF.

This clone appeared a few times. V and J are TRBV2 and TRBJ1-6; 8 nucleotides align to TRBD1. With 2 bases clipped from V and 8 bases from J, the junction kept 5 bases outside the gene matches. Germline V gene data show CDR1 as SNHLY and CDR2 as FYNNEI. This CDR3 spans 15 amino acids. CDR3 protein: CASSETGTGYSPLHF. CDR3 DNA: TGTGCCAGCAGTGAAACCGGGACAGGCTATTCACCCCTCCACTTT.

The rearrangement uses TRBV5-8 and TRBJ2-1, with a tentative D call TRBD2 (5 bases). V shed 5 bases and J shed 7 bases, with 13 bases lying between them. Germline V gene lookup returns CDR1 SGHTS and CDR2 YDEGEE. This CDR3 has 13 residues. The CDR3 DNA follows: TGTGCCAGCAGACCGAGGGATGGTAATGAGCAGTTCTTC. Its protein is CASRPRDGNEQFF.

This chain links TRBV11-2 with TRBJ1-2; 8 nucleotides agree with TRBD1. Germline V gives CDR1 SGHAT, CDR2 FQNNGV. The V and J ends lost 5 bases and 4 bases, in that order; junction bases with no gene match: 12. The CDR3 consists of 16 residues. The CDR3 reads CASSISLLDRVYGYTF. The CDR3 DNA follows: TGTGCCAGCAGCATTAGCCTATTGGACAGGGTCTATGGCTACACCTTC.

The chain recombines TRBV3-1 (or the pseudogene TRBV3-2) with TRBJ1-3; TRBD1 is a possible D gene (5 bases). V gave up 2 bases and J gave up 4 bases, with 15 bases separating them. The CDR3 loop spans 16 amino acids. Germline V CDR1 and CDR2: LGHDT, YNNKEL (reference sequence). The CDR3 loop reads CASSQNFRGSGNTIYF. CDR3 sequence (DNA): TGTGCCAGCAGCCAAAACTTCCGGGGGTCCGGAAACACCATATATTTT.

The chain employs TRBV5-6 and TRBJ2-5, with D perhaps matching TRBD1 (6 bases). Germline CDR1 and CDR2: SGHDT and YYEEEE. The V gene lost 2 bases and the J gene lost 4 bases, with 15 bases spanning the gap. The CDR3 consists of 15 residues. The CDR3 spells CASSLAQGSGETQYF. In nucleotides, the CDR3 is TGTGCCAGCAGCTTAGCACAGGGAAGTGGAGAGACCCAGTACTTC.

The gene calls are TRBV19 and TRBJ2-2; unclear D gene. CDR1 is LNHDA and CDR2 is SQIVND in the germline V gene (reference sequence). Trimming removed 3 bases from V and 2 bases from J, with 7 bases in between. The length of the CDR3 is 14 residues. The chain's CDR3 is CASSISSNTGELFF. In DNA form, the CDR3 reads TGTGCCAGTAGTATTAGTAGCAACACCGGGGAGCTGTTTTTT.

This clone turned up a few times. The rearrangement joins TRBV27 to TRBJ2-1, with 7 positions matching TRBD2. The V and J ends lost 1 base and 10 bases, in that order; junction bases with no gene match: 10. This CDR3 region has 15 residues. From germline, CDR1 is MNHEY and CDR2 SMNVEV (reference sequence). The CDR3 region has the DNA TGTGCCAGCAGTTTATTGGCGGGGGTGGCGAGGGAGCAGTTCTTC. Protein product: CASSLLAGVAREQFF.